This T cell receptor (beta chain) derives from a study of blood T cell repertoires in COVID-19. Germline V gene data show CDR1 as LGHDT and CDR2 as YNNKEL (reference sequence). There are 14 residues in the CDR3. The V end lost 1 base, the J end lost 9 bases, and 13 bases lay between the germline ends. Using immunoSEQ multiplex PCR, the repertoire was profiled, and TCRdb retains in-frame clones only, with some absent. The sample has about 200,000 clones, about 86% seen once. Input material: PBMCs or T cells enriched from blood (not recorded which). The sequence derives from a middle-aged man who had recovered from COVID-19. This chain connects TRBV3-1 (or the pseudogene TRBV3-2) to TRBJ1-5; D may be TRBD1 (5 bases). CDR3 protein: CASSQGAGGWPQHF. The CDR3 nucleotides are TGTGCCAGCAGCCAAGGGGCCGGGGGATGGCCCCAGCATTTT.